These 8 T cell receptor beta chains came from one sample sequenced in a study of blood T cell repertoires in COVID-19. Clones were read by immunoSEQ multiplex PCR, and TCRdb kept only the in-frame ones, dropping some. Among some 22,000 clones listed, about 88% were seen once. The sequencing input was peripheral blood. These receptors all come from a man aged 65 to 79 in a cohort sampled during active COVID-19.

This chain links TRBV7-3 with TRBJ2-1, with 8 bases identical to TRBD2. The CDR3 consists of 16 residues. V dropped 0 bases and J dropped 9; count of bases not matched to a gene: 10. In germline, CDR1 is SGHTA, CDR2 FQGTGA. The CDR3 protein is CASSLTPAGALGEQFF. In DNA form, the CDR3 reads TGTGCCAGCAGCTTAACGCCAGCGGGAGCCCTCGGTGAGCAGTTCTTC.

This rearrangement joins TRBV7-3 to TRBJ2-1; 7 bases match TRBD1. This CDR3 has 14 residues. Germline CDR1 SGHTA, CDR2 FQGTGA. With 0 bases clipped from V and 4 bases from J, the junction kept 0 bases outside the gene matches. Written as DNA, the CDR3 is TGTGCCAGCAGCTTAACGGGACAGTACAATGAGCAGTTCTTC. Residues: CASSLTGQYNEQFF.

This clone was detected once. This rearrangement joins TRBV27 to TRBJ2-5; D is possibly TRBD2 (6 bases). With 5 bases removed from V and 2 bases from J, the gap between germline ends came to 15 bases. Per the germline V gene, CDR1 is MNHEY and CDR2 is SMNVEV (reference sequence). The CDR3 runs to 15 residues. The chain's CDR3 is CASSPGAGLQETQYF. The DNA for the CDR3 is TGTGCCAGCAGTCCCGGGGCGGGATTACAAGAGACCCAGTACTTC.

V and J are TRBV19 and TRBJ2-3; TRBD2 matches at 11 bases. J lost 2 bases, V lost 6 bases, and 4 bases had no gene match. The V gene's germline CDR1 is LNHDA and CDR2 SQIVND (reference sequence). This CDR3 has 15 amino acids. The chain's CDR3 is CASRRLAGLTDTQYF. The CDR3 DNA is TGTGCCAGTAGGCGACTAGCGGGGCTCACAGATACGCAGTATTTT.

The chain uses TRBV7-8 and TRBJ2-3; D ambiguous. Trimming cost V 2 bases and J 4 bases, with 10 bases left between them. Per the germline V gene, CDR1 is SGHVS and CDR2 is FQNEAQ. This CDR3 has 14 residues. Here the CDR3 DNA reads TGTGCCAGCAGCTTATCTCCTCTCTCAGATACGCAGTATTTT. This translates into CASSLSPLSDTQYF.

The gene calls are TRBV6-5 and TRBJ1-6; 7 bases agree with TRBD1. CDR1 and CDR2 from the germline V gene are MNHEY and SVGAGI. With 0 bases clipped from V and 8 bases from J, the junction kept 7 bases outside the gene matches. This CDR3 is 16 amino acids long. This CDR3 reads CASSYSDRAHDSPLHF. In DNA form, the CDR3 reads TGTGCCAGCAGTTACTCTGACAGGGCCCATGATTCACCCCTCCACTTT.

V is TRBV28 and J is TRBJ1-5; 9 bases are a match to TRBD1. V trimming: 7 bases; J trimming: 0 bases; junction bases outside the gene matches: 13. Germline CDR1 reads MDHEN; CDR2 reads SYDVKM. The CDR3 sequence is 18 residues long. The CDR3 loop is CASTTYRDRAYSNQPQHF. CDR3 DNA: TGTGCCAGCACTACTTACCGGGACAGGGCTTATAGCAATCAGCCCCAGCATTTT.

V usage is TRBV7-3 and J usage is TRBJ2-3; no reliable D call. The germline V gene encodes CDR1 SGHTA and CDR2 FQGTGA. The CDR3 length is 16 residues. Trimming took 1 base from V and 0 from J, leaving 11 bases between them. CDR3 region: CASSLRLGGSTDTQYF. In DNA form, the CDR3 reads TGTGCCAGCAGCTTAAGGCTAGGTGGGAGCACAGATACGCAGTATTTT.